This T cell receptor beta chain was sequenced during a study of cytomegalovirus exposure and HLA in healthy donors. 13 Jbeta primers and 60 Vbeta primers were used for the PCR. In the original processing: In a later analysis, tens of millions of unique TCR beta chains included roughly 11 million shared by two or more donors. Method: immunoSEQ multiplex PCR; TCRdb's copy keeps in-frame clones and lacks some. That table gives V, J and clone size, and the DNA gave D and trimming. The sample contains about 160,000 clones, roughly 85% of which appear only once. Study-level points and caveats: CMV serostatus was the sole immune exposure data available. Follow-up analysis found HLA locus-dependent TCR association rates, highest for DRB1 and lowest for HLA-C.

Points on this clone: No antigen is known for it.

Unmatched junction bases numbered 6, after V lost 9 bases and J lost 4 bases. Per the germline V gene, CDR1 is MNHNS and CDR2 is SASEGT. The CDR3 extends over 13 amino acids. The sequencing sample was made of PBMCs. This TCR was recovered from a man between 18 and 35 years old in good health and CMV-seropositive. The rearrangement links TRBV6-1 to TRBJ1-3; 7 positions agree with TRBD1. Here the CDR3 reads CASGTVEGNTIYF. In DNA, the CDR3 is TGTGCCAGTGGGACAGTCGAAGGAAACACCATATATTTT.